Detailed here is one T cell receptor (beta chain). What it binds is unknown. The PCR made use of 60 Vbeta and 13 Jbeta primers. As processed by the authors: Unique TCR beta chains numbered 60 million to 100 million in a later analysis, with approximately 10 million shared. TCRdb's copy holds only in-frame clones and misses some; the assay was immunoSEQ multiplex PCR. Clone size and V and J calls were adopted from that table, with D and trimming inferred from the DNA. The sample records fewer than 250,000 clones, 76% being singletons. This specimen comes from a study of cytomegalovirus exposure and HLA in healthy donors. General study points: Exclusion applied to some V segments, including TRBV6-2 and TRBV6-3, as they were indistinguishable. Reported results showed that the classifier diagnosed cytomegalovirus status with high specificity and sensitivity.

Trimming pared 4 bases from V and 3 bases from J, leaving 4 bases between. The CDR3 runs to 11 residues. Germline V gene lookup returns CDR1 MDHEN and CDR2 SYDVKM. The clonotype originates from a man aged 18 to 29 in good health and CMV-seronegative. V gene TRBV28 combines with J gene TRBJ2-7; no clear D gene. The source material was PBMCs. Here the CDR3 reads CASSSIYEQYF. The CDR3 region has the DNA TGTGCCAGCAGTTCCATCTACGAGCAGTACTTC.